The 9 T cell receptor beta chains below were found in one sample sequenced in a study of monozygotic twins with inflammatory bowel disease. TCRdb processed the 5' RACE reads again and assigns one entry to each CDR3 protein, with no DNA. Recorded for this sample: 140,000 to 150,000 distinct CDR3 sequences. Sequencing used blood. The receptor set was obtained from a human donor with ulcerative colitis or Crohn's disease, or a healthy co-twin of an affected twin (not recorded which).

V usage is TRBV24-1 and J usage is TRBJ2-3; TCRdb proposes TRBD1, but this gene call is untestable without DNA. This CDR3 is 12 amino acids long. Germline V lookup: CDR1 KGHDR, CDR2 SFDVKD. The CDR3 protein is CATSDPGDTQYF.

This chain uses TRBV28 with TRBJ1-1; TCRdb designates TRBD1, a call that cannot be tested without DNA. The germline CDR1 and CDR2 sequences are MDHEN and SYDVKM. This CDR3 spans 13 amino acids. The chain's CDR3 is CASSLLRVSEAFF.

The rearrangement joins TRBV20-1 to TRBJ1-5; the D call from TCRdb, TRBD1, cannot be confirmed without DNA. The CDR3 sequence is 14 residues long. Germline V gives CDR1 DFQATT, CDR2 SNEGSKA (reference sequence). The CDR3 loop is CSARPGTANQPQHF.

The chain uses TRBV5-1 and TRBJ1-5; TCRdb gives TRBD1 as the D gene, but with no DNA this cannot be confirmed. Looked up from germline, CDR1 is SGHRS and CDR2 is YFSETQ. The CDR3 spans 14 residues. CDR3 sequence reads: CASSLGNGGQPQHF.

The V call is TRBV6-4, the J call TRBJ2-1; TCRdb proposes TRBD1, but this gene call is untestable without DNA. CDR1 and CDR2 from the germline V gene are MRHNA and SNTAGT. There are 16 residues in the CDR3. CDR3 protein: CASSDSSQGGYNEQFF.

The chain is built from TRBV7-3 and TRBJ2-5. Germline V gene data show CDR1 as SGHTA and CDR2 as FQGTGA. This CDR3 has 13 residues. The CDR3 loop is CASSFGSQETQYF.

The V and J genes are TRBV28 and TRBJ2-1; the D call from TCRdb, TRBD1, cannot be confirmed without DNA. The CDR3 length is 14 residues. CDR1 is MDHEN, CDR2 SYDVKM, per germline. The CDR3: CASRPGQGYNEQFF.

The chain has TRBV12-3 or TRBV12-4 and TRBJ2-1; there is no DNA to check the TCRdb D call of TRBD2. The CDR3 extends over 16 amino acids. This chain's CDR3 is CASSPTSGNIYNEQFF.

The chain combines TRBV12-3 or TRBV12-4 with TRBJ2-3; TCRdb calls TRBD1, which cannot be checked without DNA. The CDR3 extends over 15 amino acids. The CDR3 protein is CASSTGQGFTDTQYF.